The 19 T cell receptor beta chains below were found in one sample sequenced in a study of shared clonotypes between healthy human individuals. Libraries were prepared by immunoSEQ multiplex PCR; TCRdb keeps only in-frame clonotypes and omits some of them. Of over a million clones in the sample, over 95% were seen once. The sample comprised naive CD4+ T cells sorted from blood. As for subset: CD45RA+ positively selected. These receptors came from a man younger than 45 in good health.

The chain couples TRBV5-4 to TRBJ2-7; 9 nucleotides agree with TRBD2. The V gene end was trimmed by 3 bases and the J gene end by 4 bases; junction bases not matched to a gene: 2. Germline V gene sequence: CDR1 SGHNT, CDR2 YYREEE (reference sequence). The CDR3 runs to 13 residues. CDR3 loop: CASSSTSGYEQYF. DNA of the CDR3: TGTGCCAGCAGCTCGACTAGCGGTTACGAGCAGTACTTC.

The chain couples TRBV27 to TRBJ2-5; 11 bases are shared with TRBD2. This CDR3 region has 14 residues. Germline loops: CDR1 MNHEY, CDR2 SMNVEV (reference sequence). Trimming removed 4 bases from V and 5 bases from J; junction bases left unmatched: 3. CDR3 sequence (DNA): TGTGCCAGCAGTTCTAGCGGGAGGTTGGAGACCCAGTACTTC. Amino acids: CASSSSGRLETQYF.

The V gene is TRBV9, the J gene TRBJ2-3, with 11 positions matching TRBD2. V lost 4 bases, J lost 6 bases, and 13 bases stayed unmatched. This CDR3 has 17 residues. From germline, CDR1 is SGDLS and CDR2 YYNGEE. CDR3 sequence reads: CASSPYSGRAVADTQYF. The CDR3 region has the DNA TGTGCCAGCAGCCCGTATAGCGGGAGGGCCGTTGCGGATACGCAGTATTTT. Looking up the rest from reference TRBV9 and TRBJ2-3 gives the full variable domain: DSGVTQTPKHLITATGQRVTLRCSPRSGDLSVYWYQQSLDQGLQFLIQYYNGEERAKGNILERFSAQQFPDLHSELNLSSLELGDSALYFCASSPYSGRAVADTQYFGPGTRLTVL.

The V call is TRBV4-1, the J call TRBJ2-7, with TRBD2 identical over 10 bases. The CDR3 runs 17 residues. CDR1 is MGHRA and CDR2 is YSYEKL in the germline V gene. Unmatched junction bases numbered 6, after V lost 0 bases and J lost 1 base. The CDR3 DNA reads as TGCGCCAGCAGCCAAGATTTGCGTAGCGGGAGGTCCTACGAGCAGTACTTC. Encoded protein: CASSQDLRSGRSYEQYF.

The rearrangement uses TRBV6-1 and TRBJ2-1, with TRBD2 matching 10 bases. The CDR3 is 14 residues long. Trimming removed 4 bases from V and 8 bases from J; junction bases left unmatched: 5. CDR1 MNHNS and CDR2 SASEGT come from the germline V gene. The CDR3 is CASSAASGSYEQFF. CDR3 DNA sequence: TGTGCCAGCAGTGCGGCTAGCGGGAGCTATGAGCAGTTCTTC.

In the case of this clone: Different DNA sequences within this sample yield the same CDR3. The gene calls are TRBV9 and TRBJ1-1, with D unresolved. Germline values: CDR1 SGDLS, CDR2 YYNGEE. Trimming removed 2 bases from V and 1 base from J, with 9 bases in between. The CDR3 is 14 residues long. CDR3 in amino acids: CASSVGSQNTEAFF. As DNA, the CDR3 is TGTGCCAGCAGCGTCGGGTCGCAGAACACTGAAGCTTTCTTT.

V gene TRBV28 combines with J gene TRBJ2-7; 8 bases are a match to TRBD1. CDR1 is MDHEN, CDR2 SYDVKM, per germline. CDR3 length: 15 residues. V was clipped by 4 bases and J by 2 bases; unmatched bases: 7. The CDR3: CASSSGQGTPYEQYF. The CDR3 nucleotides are TGTGCCAGCAGTTCCGGACAGGGCACCCCCTACGAGCAGTACTTC.

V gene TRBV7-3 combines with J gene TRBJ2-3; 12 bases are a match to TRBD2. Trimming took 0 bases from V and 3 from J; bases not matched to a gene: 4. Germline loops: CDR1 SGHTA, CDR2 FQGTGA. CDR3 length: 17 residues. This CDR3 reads CASSLTRLAGGTDTQYF. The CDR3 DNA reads TGTGCCAGCAGCTTAACGAGGCTAGCGGGAGGGACAGATACGCAGTATTTT.

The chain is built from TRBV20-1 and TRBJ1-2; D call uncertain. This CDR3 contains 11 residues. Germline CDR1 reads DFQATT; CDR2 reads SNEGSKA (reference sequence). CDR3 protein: CILTNNYGYTF. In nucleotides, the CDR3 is TGCATTCTGACAAATAACTATGGCTACACCTTC.

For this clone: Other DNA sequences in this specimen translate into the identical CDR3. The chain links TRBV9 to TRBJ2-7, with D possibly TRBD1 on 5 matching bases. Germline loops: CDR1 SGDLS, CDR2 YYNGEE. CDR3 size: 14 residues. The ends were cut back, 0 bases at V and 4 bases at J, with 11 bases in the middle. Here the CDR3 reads CASSVGTGNYEQYF. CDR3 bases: TGTGCCAGCAGCGTAGGTACAGGAAATTACGAGCAGTACTTC.

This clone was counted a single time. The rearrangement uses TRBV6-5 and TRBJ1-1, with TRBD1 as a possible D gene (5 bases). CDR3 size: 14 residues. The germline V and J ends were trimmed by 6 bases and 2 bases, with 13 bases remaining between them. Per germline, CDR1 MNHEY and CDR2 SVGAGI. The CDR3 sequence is CASRGPFGNTEAFF. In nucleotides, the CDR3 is TGTGCCAGCAGGGGACCCTTCGGCAACACTGAAGCTTTCTTT.

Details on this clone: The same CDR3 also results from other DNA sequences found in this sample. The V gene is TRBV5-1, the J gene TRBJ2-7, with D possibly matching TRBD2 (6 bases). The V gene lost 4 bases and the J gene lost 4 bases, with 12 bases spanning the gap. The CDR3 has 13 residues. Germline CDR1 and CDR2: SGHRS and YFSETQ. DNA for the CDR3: TGCGCCAGCAGCCTCGGGACTTATTACGAGCAGTACTTC. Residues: CASSLGTYYEQYF.

This chain's CDR3 is CASSSPGGSNEQYF. CDR3 DNA sequence: TGCGCCAGCAGCTCGCCGGGCGGCTCGAACGAGCAGTACTTC. The V and J genes are TRBV5-1 and TRBJ2-7, with no clear D. The V end lost 3 bases, the J end lost 5 bases, and 15 bases lay between the germline ends. CDR1 is SGHRS and CDR2 is YFSETQ in the germline V gene. The CDR3 spans 14 residues.

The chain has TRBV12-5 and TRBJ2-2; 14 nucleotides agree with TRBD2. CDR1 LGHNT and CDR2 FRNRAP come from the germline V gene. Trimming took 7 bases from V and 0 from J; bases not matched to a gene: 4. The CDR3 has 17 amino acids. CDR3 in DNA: TGTGCTAGTGCCTTGACTAGCGGGAGGGCGAACACCGGGGAGCTGTTTTTT. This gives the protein CASALTSGRANTGELFF.

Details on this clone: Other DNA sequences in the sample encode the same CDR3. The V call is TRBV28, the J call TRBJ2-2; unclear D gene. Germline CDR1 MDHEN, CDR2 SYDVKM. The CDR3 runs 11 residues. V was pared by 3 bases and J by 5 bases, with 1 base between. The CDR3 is CASSFTGELFF. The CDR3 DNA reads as TGTGCCAGCAGTTTTACCGGGGAGCTGTTTTTT. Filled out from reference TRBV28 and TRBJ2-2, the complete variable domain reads DVKVTQSSRYLVKRTGEKVFLECVQDMDHENMFWYRQDPGLGLRLIYFSYDVKMKEKGDIPEGYSVSREKKERFSLILESASTNQTSMYLCASSFTGELFFGEGSRLTVL.

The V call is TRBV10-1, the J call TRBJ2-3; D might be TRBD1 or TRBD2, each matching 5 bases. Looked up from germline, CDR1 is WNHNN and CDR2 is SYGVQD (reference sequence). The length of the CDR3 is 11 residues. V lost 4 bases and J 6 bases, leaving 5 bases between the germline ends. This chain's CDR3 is CASSGGDTQYF. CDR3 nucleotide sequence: TGCGCCAGCAGTGGGGGGGATACGCAGTATTTT.

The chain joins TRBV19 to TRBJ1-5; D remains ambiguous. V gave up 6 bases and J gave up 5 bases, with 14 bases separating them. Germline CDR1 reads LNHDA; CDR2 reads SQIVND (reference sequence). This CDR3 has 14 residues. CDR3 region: CASRAGGYYQPQHF. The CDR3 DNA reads TGTGCCAGTAGAGCTGGTGGGTATTATCAGCCCCAGCATTTT.

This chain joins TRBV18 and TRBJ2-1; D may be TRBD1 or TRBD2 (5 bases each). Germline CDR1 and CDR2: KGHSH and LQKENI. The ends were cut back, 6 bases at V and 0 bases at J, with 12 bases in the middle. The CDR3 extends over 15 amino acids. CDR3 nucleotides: TGTGCCAGCTCCCCCGGGGCCCCCTCCTACAATGAGCAGTTCTTC. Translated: CASSPGAPSYNEQFF.

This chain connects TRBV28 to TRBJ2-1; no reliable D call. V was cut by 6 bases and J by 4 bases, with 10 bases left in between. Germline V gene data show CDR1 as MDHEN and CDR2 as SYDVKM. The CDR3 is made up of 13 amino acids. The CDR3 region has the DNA TGTGCCAGCAGCAGCTTCCGTTACAATGAGCAGTTCTTC. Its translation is CASSSFRYNEQFF.